This passage covers 13 T cell receptor beta chains from one sample sequenced in a study of spatial heterogeneity in lung cancer. As to time point: sample taken at primary tumor resection. Unsorted whole RNA of tumor, nontumor lung or frozen PBMC was sequenced. TCRdb processed the 5' RACE reads anew with MiXCR; each CDR3 protein has one entry. Among some 50,000 distinct CDR3 sequences listed, roughly 10% were seen once. This specimen was PBMCs, taken at surgery. The receptor source for this set is a female donor with early-stage non-small cell lung cancer.

J is TRBJ2-3 and V is TRBV7-8; 13 bases match TRBD2. The V gene end was trimmed by 2 bases and the J gene end by 5 bases; junction bases not matched to a gene: 13. CDR3 length equals 19 residues. CDR1 and CDR2 from the germline V gene are SGHVS and FQNEAQ. CDR3 protein: CASSLYPPTSGGHEDTQYF. The CDR3, as DNA: TGTGCCAGCAGCTTATACCCCCCGACTAGCGGGGGGCACGAAGATACGCAGTATTTT.

This clonotype has a count of ten or more. This chain links TRBV27 with TRBJ2-7; TRBD1 agrees at 10 bases. The CDR3 extends over 16 amino acids. Germline V gene sequence: CDR1 MNHEY, CDR2 SMNVEV (reference sequence). Trimming took 5 bases from V and 1 from J; bases not matched to a gene: 8. CDR3 bases: TGTGCCAGCAGTCCCGAGGGACAGGGGATTTCCTACGAGCAGTACTTC. It specifies CASSPEGQGISYEQYF.

The chain joins TRBV29-1 to TRBJ1-5; D gene uncertain. Looked up from germline, CDR1 is SQVTM and CDR2 is ANQGSEA. Deletions cut 4 bases from V and 0 bases from J, with 13 bases between. This CDR3 contains 15 residues. The CDR3 DNA reads as TGCAGCGTTGTTTCCTACCTTGATAGCAATCAGCCCCAGCATTTT. This encodes CSVVSYLDSNQPQHF.

Many counts were recorded for this clonotype. CDR3: CASSLGSGGAGNEQFF. CDR3 sequence (DNA): TGTGCCAGCAGCTTAGGGTCAGGGGGCGCCGGCAATGAGCAGTTCTTC. This chain links TRBV7-9 with TRBJ2-1; 8 nucleotides align to TRBD1. This CDR3 is 16 amino acids long. Germline V gives CDR1 SEHNR, CDR2 FQNEAQ (reference sequence). V trimming: 1 base; J trimming: 6 bases; junction bases outside the gene matches: 8.

This clonotype was counted many times. V usage is TRBV27 and J usage is TRBJ1-1; D uncertain. In germline, CDR1 is MNHEY, CDR2 SMNVEV (reference sequence). This CDR3 has 13 residues. The V gene lost 2 bases and the J gene lost 5 bases, with 9 bases spanning the gap. The CDR3 is CASSLGGLTEAFF. CDR3 in DNA: TGTGCCAGCAGTTTAGGCGGGTTGACTGAAGCTTTCTTT.

This clonotype was picked up a small number of times. The rearrangement joins TRBV5-1 to TRBJ1-1, with 8 bases matching TRBD1. This CDR3 has 16 residues. The V gene end was trimmed by 3 bases and the J gene end by 1 base; junction bases not matched to a gene: 8. The germline V gene encodes CDR1 SGHRS and CDR2 YFSETQ. The CDR3 sequence is CASSWDRLGQNTEAFF. CDR3 bases: TGCGCCAGCAGCTGGGACAGGTTAGGGCAGAACACTGAAGCTTTCTTT.

The table lists this clonotype with a few counts. This rearrangement joins TRBV20-1 to TRBJ2-5, with TRBD1 matching over 8 bases. Germline V lookup: CDR1 DFQATT, CDR2 SNEGSKA (reference sequence). V was clipped by 7 bases and J by 7 bases; unmatched bases: 8. The CDR3 totals 12 residues. The DNA for the CDR3 is TGCAGTGGGCCAGGACAGGGAGGGACCCAGTACTTC. Translated: CSGPGQGGTQYF.

This clonotype was recorded many times. The chain joins TRBV21-1 to TRBJ2-1; the table's D call TRBD1 went unverified against the DNA. TRBV21-1 is described as a pseudogene. This CDR3 has 15 residues. The CDR3 DNA sequence: TGTGCCAGCAGGCCCGACAGGGGGCCCTACAATGAGCAGTTCTTC. This gives the protein CASRPDRGPYNEQFF.

This clonotype showed up many times. J is TRBJ2-1 and V is TRBV7-2; the match to TRBD2 covers 16 bases. This CDR3 has 19 residues. Unmatched junction bases numbered 8, after V lost 5 bases and J lost 1 base. Germline lookup yields CDR1 SGHTA and CDR2 FQGNSA. CDR3 nucleotide sequence: TGTGCCAGCAGCCCCCCGGGACTAGCGGGGGGGCGTTCCTACAATGAGCAGTTCTTC. The encoded protein is CASSPPGLAGGRSYNEQFF.

This clonotype was seen a handful of times. The rearrangement uses TRBV11-2 and TRBJ2-1; the match to TRBD2 covers 11 bases. Trimming at V came to 1 base and at J to 6 bases, leaving 11 bases not matched to a gene. The CDR3 consists of 18 residues. Germline V lookup: CDR1 SGHAT, CDR2 FQNNGV. The CDR3 loop reads CASSLGSLAGGVGNEQFF. CDR3 nucleotide sequence: TGTGCCAGCAGCTTAGGGTCGCTAGCGGGGGGAGTGGGCAATGAGCAGTTCTTC.

At least ten counts were recorded for this clonotype. The chain is built from TRBV9 and TRBJ2-1, with 10 bases matching TRBD2. Germline lookup yields CDR1 SGDLS and CDR2 YYNGEE. The CDR3 length is 14 residues. The V segment lost 6 bases and the J segment 9 bases; nucleotides outside the gene matches: 9. In DNA form, the CDR3 reads TGTGCCAGCACAGGGCTAGCGGGGGCCAGTGAGCAGTTCTTC. Translation gives CASTGLAGASEQFF. Full variable domain (outside the CDR3, taken from reference TRBV9 and TRBJ2-1): DSGVTQTPKHLITATGQRVTLRCSPRSGDLSVYWYQQSLDQGLQFLIQYYNGEERAKGNILERFSAQQFPDLHSELNLSSLELGDSALYFCASTGLAGASEQFFGPGTRLTVL.

The V call is TRBV7-2, the J call TRBJ1-5; D gene unclear. Germline V gene data show CDR1 as SGHTA and CDR2 as FQGNSA. Trimming cost V 4 bases and J 0 bases, with 7 bases left between them. This CDR3 is built from 14 residues. CDR3 region: CASSSYYSNQPQHF. The CDR3 nucleotides read TGTGCCAGCAGCTCGTACTATAGCAATCAGCCCCAGCATTTT. The full variable domain, with the rest looked up from reference TRBV7-2 and TRBJ1-5, is GAGVSQSPSNKVTEKGKDVELRCDPISGHTALYWYRQSLGQGLEFLIYFQGNSAPDKSGLPSDRFSAERTGGSVSTLTIQRTQQEDSAVYLCASSSYYSNQPQHFGDGTRLSIL.

This clonotype was counted ten times or more. V is TRBV12-3 or TRBV12-4 and J is TRBJ2-3; TRBD2 is a possible D gene (6 bases). This CDR3 spans 16 amino acids. V lost 5 bases and J 0 bases, leaving 15 bases between the germline ends. The CDR3 nucleotides read TGTGCCAGCAGTCCGGCTAGCGTTGTAAGCACAGATACGCAGTATTTT. Its protein is CASSPASVVSTDTQYF.